A single sample is the source of the 30 T cell receptor beta chains below, sequenced in a study of T cell changes during pregnancy in multiple sclerosis. Only in-frame clones appear in the TCRdb table, and some are missing; sequencing was by immunoSEQ multiplex PCR. The sample holds about 38,000 clones; 90% are singletons and the top ten take approximately 0.5%. Sample: CD4+ T cells from peripheral blood mononuclear cells, taken in the second trimester of pregnancy. These receptors came from a female donor with multiple sclerosis, enrolled in a pregnancy study.

The chain links TRBV5-6 to TRBJ1-2, with D unresolved. The germline V and J ends were trimmed by 0 bases and 2 bases, with 5 bases remaining between them. This CDR3 region has 13 residues. Germline V gene data show CDR1 as SGHDT and CDR2 as YYEEEE. CDR3 residues: CASSLGRNYGYTF. In nucleotides, the CDR3 is TGTGCCAGCAGCTTGGGCAGAAACTATGGCTACACCTTC. The variable domain in full, with the rest retrieved from reference TRBV5-6 and TRBJ1-2, is DAGVTQSPTHLIKTRGQQVTLRCSPKSGHDTVSWYQQALGQGPQFIFQYYEEEERQRGNFPDRFSGHQFPNYSSELNVNALLLGDSALYLCASSLGRNYGYTFGSGTRLTVV.

This clone showed up just once. The rearrangement joins TRBV6-5 to TRBJ2-1; D call uncertain. Trimming took 0 bases from V and 7 from J, leaving 7 bases between them. The CDR3 has 13 amino acids. The germline V gene has CDR1 MNHEY and CDR2 SVGAGI. CDR3 residues: CASSYSMRNEQFF. The CDR3 DNA follows: TGTGCCAGCAGTTACTCGATGCGGAATGAGCAGTTCTTC.

This chain uses TRBV11-2 with TRBJ1-5, with D perhaps matching TRBD1 (6 bases). Germline CDR1 SGHAT, CDR2 FQNNGV. The V end was cut by 2 bases, the J end by 10 bases, with 12 bases between. The CDR3 is 13 amino acids. CDR3 nucleotide sequence: TGTGCCAGCAGCTTAACAGGGTCCAGCCCCCAGCATTTT. Encoded protein: CASSLTGSSPQHF. The variable domain in full, completed from reference TRBV11-2 and TRBJ1-5, reads EAGVAQSPRYKIIEKRQSVAFWCNPISGHATLYWYQQILGQGPKLLIQFQNNGVVDDSQLPKDRFSAERLKGVDSTLKIQPAKLEDSAVYLCASSLTGSSPQHFGDGTRLSIL.

The chain carries TRBV19 and TRBJ2-2; 11 bases align to TRBD2. V lost 1 base to trimming and J lost 5 bases; unmatched junction nucleotides: 3. CDR1 and CDR2 (germline): LNHDA, SQIVND (reference sequence). This CDR3 is 16 amino acids long. The CDR3 DNA is TGTGCCAGTAGTATAGGGGCTAGCGGGAGGACCGGGGAGCTGTTTTTT. Encoded protein: CASSIGASGRTGELFF.

The CDR3 reads CASSLSGRTKAFF. The CDR3 DNA is TGTGCCAGCAGTTTATCAGGGAGGACCAAAGCTTTCTTT. The chain employs TRBV27 and TRBJ1-1; D is undetermined. The germline V gene has CDR1 MNHEY and CDR2 SMNVEV (reference sequence). V lost 0 bases, J lost 9 bases, and 11 bases lay in between. The CDR3 totals 13 residues.

In its sample, this clone was seen a few times. This rearrangement joins TRBV19 to TRBJ2-1; 7 positions agree with TRBD1. J was trimmed by 10 bases and V by 3 bases; bases with no gene match: 0. The germline gives CDR1 LNHDA, CDR2 SQIVND (reference sequence). This CDR3 comprises 11 residues. CDR3 in DNA: TGTGCCAGTAGTATGACAGGGGAGCAGTTCTTC. Its translation: CASSMTGEQFF.

This clone came up once. The chain joins TRBV28 to TRBJ1-1; tentatively, D is TRBD1 (5 bases). V shed 6 bases and J shed 6 bases, with 17 bases lying between them. The CDR3 is made up of 14 amino acids. In germline, CDR1 is MDHEN, CDR2 SYDVKM. CDR3 DNA: TGTGCCAGCAGCATCTACGGCGGGGGATCTGAAGCTTTCTTT. Translating gives CASSIYGGGSEAFF. The variable domain in full, completed from reference TRBV28 and TRBJ1-1, reads DVKVTQSSRYLVKRTGEKVFLECVQDMDHENMFWYRQDPGLGLRLIYFSYDVKMKEKGDIPEGYSVSREKKERFSLILESASTNQTSMYLCASSIYGGGSEAFFGQGTRLTVV.

The chain combines TRBV27 with TRBJ2-2, with D tentatively TRBD1 (6 bases). The V gene's germline CDR1 is MNHEY and CDR2 SMNVEV (reference sequence). Deletions cut 7 bases from V and 5 bases from J, with 23 bases between. This CDR3 region has 17 residues. The CDR3 sequence: CASNLFPGQPMTGELFF. DNA of the CDR3: TGTGCCAGCAACTTATTCCCGGGACAACCTATGACCGGGGAGCTGTTTTTT.

The rearrangement joins TRBV15 to TRBJ2-2; TRBD2 might be the D (5 bases). The CDR3 is made up of 15 amino acids. The germline V and J ends were trimmed by 5 bases and 0 bases, with 10 bases remaining between them. Per the germline V gene, CDR1 is LNHNV and CDR2 is YYDKDF (reference sequence). CDR3 nucleotides: TGTGCCACCAGCCACCGGACTGCGAACACCGGGGAGCTGTTTTTT. This sequence encodes CATSHRTANTGELFF.

The V call is TRBV15, the J call TRBJ2-7, with TRBD2 identical over 15 bases. Germline values: CDR1 LNHNV, CDR2 YYDKDF (reference sequence). The trim removed 0 bases at V and 3 bases at J, leaving 6 bases unmatched. The CDR3 runs 18 residues. The CDR3 nucleotides are TGTGCCACCAGCAGAGATCTAGGGACTAGCGGGGGGAACTACGAGCAGTACTTC. As protein: CATSRDLGTSGGNYEQYF.

The chain combines TRBV6-5 with TRBJ2-5; a weak D match, TRBD1 (5 bases). In germline, CDR1 is MNHEY, CDR2 SVGAGI. This CDR3 comprises 11 residues. The ends were cut back, 0 bases at V and 11 bases at J, with 7 bases in the middle. The CDR3 reads CASSYSQVQYF. In DNA, the CDR3 is TGTGCCAGCAGTTACTCACAGGTTCAGTACTTC.

This chain connects TRBV28 to TRBJ2-7; 7 nucleotides align to TRBD2. The V and J ends lost 4 bases and 4 bases, in that order; junction bases with no gene match: 13. The CDR3 covers 16 residues. The germline CDR1 and CDR2 sequences are MDHEN and SYDVKM. CDR3 residues: CASSSLSGPGGYEQYF. In nucleotides, the CDR3 is TGTGCCAGCAGTTCCCTTAGCGGGCCGGGGGGATACGAGCAGTACTTC. Using reference TRBV28 and TRBJ2-7 for the parts outside the CDR3, the full variable domain is DVKVTQSSRYLVKRTGEKVFLECVQDMDHENMFWYRQDPGLGLRLIYFSYDVKMKEKGDIPEGYSVSREKKERFSLILESASTNQTSMYLCASSSLSGPGGYEQYFGPGTRLTVT.

The J gene is TRBJ1-3, the V gene TRBV5-4; tentative D call: TRBD1 (6 bases). CDR1 SGHNT and CDR2 YYREEE come from the germline V gene (reference sequence). The CDR3 is made up of 16 amino acids. The germline V and J ends were trimmed by 0 bases and 0 bases, with 10 bases remaining between them. The CDR3 region is CASSLGDTFSGNTIYF. The CDR3 DNA follows: TGTGCCAGCAGCTTGGGGGACACCTTCTCTGGAAACACCATATATTTT.

This sequence joins TRBV7-2 and TRBJ1-2; weak D call: TRBD1 (5 bases). The CDR3 runs 14 residues. Trimming removed 5 bases at V and 2 bases at J, with 12 bases between. The germline V gene encodes CDR1 SGHTA and CDR2 FQGNSA. CDR3 sequence reads: CASSPWGRNYGYTF. DNA for the CDR3: TGTGCCAGCAGCCCATGGGGCAGGAACTATGGCTACACCTTC.

The J gene is TRBJ1-1, the V gene TRBV28; D uncertain. CDR1 is MDHEN, CDR2 SYDVKM, per germline. This CDR3 is 13 amino acids long. Trimming cost V 10 bases and J 0 bases, with 12 bases left between them. The CDR3 protein is CATGEPMNTEAFF. In DNA form, the CDR3 reads TGTGCCACCGGGGAGCCCATGAACACTGAAGCTTTCTTT.

The rearrangement joins TRBV5-4 to TRBJ2-1, with 9 bases lining up with TRBD1. Per germline, CDR1 SGHNT and CDR2 YYREEE (reference sequence). V was clipped by 4 bases and J by 9 bases; unmatched bases: 11. The CDR3 is made up of 15 amino acids. The CDR3 protein is CASSPGQGEGREQFF. DNA for the CDR3: TGTGCCAGCAGCCCGGGACAGGGAGAGGGGCGTGAGCAGTTCTTC.

This rearrangement joins TRBV28 to TRBJ2-2; 8 bases are a match to TRBD2. The CDR3 spans 19 residues. The germline CDR1 and CDR2 sequences are MDHEN and SYDVKM. The J segment lost 8 bases and the V segment lost 6 bases, leaving 23 bases of the junction unmatched. CDR3 in amino acids: CASSSPLLSLREALGELFF. CDR3 sequence (DNA): TGTGCCAGCAGCTCCCCCCTTTTGTCTTTGCGGGAGGCATTAGGGGAGCTGTTTTTT.

The chain is built from TRBV5-1 and TRBJ1-1; D unresolved. Looked up from germline, CDR1 is SGHRS and CDR2 is YFSETQ. This CDR3 has 14 amino acids. The germline V and J ends were trimmed by 0 bases and 0 bases, with 6 bases remaining between them. The CDR3 spells CASSLVGLNTEAFF. CDR3 sequence (DNA): TGCGCCAGCAGCTTGGTTGGGCTGAACACTGAAGCTTTCTTT.

This chain links TRBV29-1 with TRBJ2-3; weak D call: TRBD2 (5 bases). The germline V gene has CDR1 SQVTM and CDR2 ANQGSEA. The CDR3 extends over 12 amino acids. V lost 6 bases to trimming and J lost 2 bases, with 9 bases between them. For the CDR3, the DNA is TGCAGCGTCTGGACTTTCACAGATACGCAGTATTTT. This codes for CSVWTFTDTQYF.

This clone has only a few counts. Written as DNA, the CDR3 is TGTGCCAGCAGCCTCGCAGGGCCCACCTCTGGAAACACCATATATTTT. This encodes CASSLAGPTSGNTIYF. The J gene is TRBJ1-3, the V gene TRBV5-4; perhaps TRBD1 as D (5 bases). The germline CDR1 and CDR2 sequences are SGHNT and YYREEE (reference sequence). The CDR3 loop spans 16 amino acids. The V end was cut by 4 bases, the J end by 0 bases, with 14 bases between. The full variable domain, in which reference TRBV5-4 and TRBJ1-3 provide the parts outside the CDR3, is ETGVTQSPTHLIKTRGQQVTLRCSSQSGHNTVSWYQQALGQGPQFIFQYYREEENGRGNFPPRFSGLQFPNYSSELNVNALELDDSALYLCASSLAGPTSGNTIYFGEGSWLTVV.

This sequence joins TRBV5-4 and TRBJ2-1; 13 nucleotides agree with TRBD2. With V trimmed by 0 bases and J by 7 bases, 4 bases remained unmatched. The CDR3 has 16 amino acids. Germline assignment: CDR1 SGHNT and CDR2 YYREEE (reference sequence). The CDR3 protein is CASSLVGLAGLNEQFF. In DNA, the CDR3 is TGTGCCAGCAGCTTGGTGGGACTAGCGGGGTTGAATGAGCAGTTCTTC.

The rearrangement links TRBV30 to TRBJ2-7; D is undetermined. Germline V gene sequence: CDR1 GTSNPN, CDR2 SVGIG (reference sequence). This CDR3 has 11 residues. V lost 3 bases and J 3 bases, leaving 6 bases between the germline ends. This chain's CDR3 is CAWSNSYEQYF. The CDR3, as DNA: TGTGCCTGGAGCAACAGCTACGAGCAGTACTTC.

The rearrangement links TRBV7-9 to TRBJ2-5; 8 nucleotides align to TRBD2. This CDR3 has 15 amino acids. Germline CDR1 reads SEHNR; CDR2 reads FQNEAQ (reference sequence). V shed 1 base, J shed 4 bases, and the junction held 5 bases outside the gene matches. CDR3 coding DNA: TGTGCCAGCAGCTTAGGGGGTAGCGGGACAGAGACCCAGTACTTC. Amino acids: CASSLGGSGTETQYF.

The gene calls are TRBV9 and TRBJ2-2; 11 nucleotides agree with TRBD2. Trimming at V came to 1 base and at J to 0 bases, leaving 5 bases not matched to a gene. In germline, CDR1 is SGDLS, CDR2 YYNGEE. The CDR3 has 18 amino acids. CDR3 sequence (DNA): TGTGCCAGCAGCGTACTAGCGGGAGGCTCTTCGAACACCGGGGAGCTGTTTTTT. Residues: CASSVLAGGSSNTGELFF.

The chain joins TRBV7-2 to TRBJ2-2, with D hard to call. The CDR3 has 13 amino acids. The germline gives CDR1 SGHTA, CDR2 FQGNSA. V was cut by 5 bases and J by 6 bases, with 10 bases left in between. The CDR3, as DNA: TGTGCCAGCAGCCTTAGACTCGCCGGGGAGCTGTTTTTT. This sequence encodes CASSLRLAGELFF. Looking up the rest from reference TRBV7-2 and TRBJ2-2 gives the full variable domain: GAGVSQSPSNKVTEKGKDVELRCDPISGHTALYWYRQSLGQGLEFLIYFQGNSAPDKSGLPSDRFSAERTGGSVSTLTIQRTQQEDSAVYLCASSLRLAGELFFGEGSRLTVL.

This clone appeared once. The chain employs TRBV18 and TRBJ2-2; perhaps TRBD2 as D (6 bases). The CDR3 totals 15 residues. Germline V gene sequence: CDR1 KGHSH, CDR2 LQKENI. Between the trimmed V and J ends, which lost 1 base and 7 bases, there was a span of 13 bases. The CDR3 sequence is CASSPQRESVGELFF. The CDR3 nucleotides are TGTGCCAGCTCACCACAACGGGAGAGCGTCGGGGAGCTGTTTTTT.

The chain has TRBV6-6 and TRBJ2-2; TRBD2 matches at 14 bases. The CDR3 has 16 amino acids. Germline V gene data show CDR1 as MNHNY and CDR2 as SVGAGI (reference sequence). Losses at the gene ends were 2 bases for V and 5 bases for J; bases not matched to a gene: 1. Here the CDR3 DNA reads TGTGCCAGCAGTTACGGGACTAGCGGGAGAACCGGGGAGCTGTTTTTT. It specifies CASSYGTSGRTGELFF.

The chain is built from TRBV7-9 and TRBJ1-1; the D gene is possibly TRBD1 (5 bases). This CDR3 comprises 14 residues. Germline assignment: CDR1 SEHNR and CDR2 FQNEAQ (reference sequence). The V gene lost 5 bases and the J gene lost 0 bases, with 10 bases spanning the gap. The CDR3 spells CASSETAMNTEAFF. CDR3 nucleotides: TGTGCCAGCAGCGAGACAGCCATGAACACTGAAGCTTTCTTT. Using reference TRBV7-9 and TRBJ1-1 for the parts outside the CDR3, the full variable domain is DTGVSQNPRHKITKRGQNVTFRCDPISEHNRLYWYRQTLGQGPEFLTYFQNEAQLEKSRLLSDRFSAERPKGSFSTLEIQRTEQGDSAMYLCASSETAMNTEAFFGQGTRLTVV.

V usage is TRBV5-1 and J usage is TRBJ2-7; 7 nucleotides align to TRBD1. The CDR3 totals 14 residues. Germline V CDR1 and CDR2: SGHRS, YFSETQ. V was clipped by 0 bases and J by 2 bases; unmatched bases: 2. The CDR3 nucleotides read TGCGCCAGCAGCTTGGACAGGGGCGCCTACGAGCAGTACTTC. Its translation: CASSLDRGAYEQYF.

The chain employs TRBV4-3 and TRBJ1-2; D possibly corresponds to TRBD1 (5 bases). The CDR3 extends over 13 amino acids. The ends were cut back, 1 base at V and 7 bases at J, with 10 bases in the middle. CDR1 is LGHNA, CDR2 YSLEER, per germline. The CDR3 reads CASSQAGRGGYTF. The CDR3 coding sequence is TGCGCCAGCAGCCAAGCAGGGCGAGGTGGCTACACCTTC.